This T cell receptor beta chain originates from a study of shared clonotypes between healthy human individuals. Among the donors, all were Caucasian adults who lived in Nashville, Tennessee. Repertoires were generated with immunoSEQ multiplex PCR, while TCRdb's copy carries only in-frame clones and drops some. The sample yields more than 2 million clones, roughly 94% seen once. With regard to this clone: The junction shows a germline mismatch at one end, possibly a read error.

The CDR3 totals 15 residues. Germline lookup yields CDR1 SSHAT and CDR2 FNYEAQ (reference sequence). The receptor was derived from a man aged 18 to 29 in good health. This chain connects TRBV7-7 to TRBJ2-1, with D unresolved. The specimen sequenced was naive CD4+ T cells sorted from blood. Noted subset: CD45RA+ positively selected. CDR3 DNA: TGTGCTAGCAGCTTAGAACTGAGCTCCTACAATGAGCAGTTCTTC. It is translated as CASSLELSSYNEQFF.